The clone carrying this T cell receptor (beta chain) is categorized as medium-sized. Its antigen is still unknown. Cells sorted as Tregs were CD4+, CD25+ and CD127-/low. After constant-region reverse-primer amplification, full-length variable regions underwent semi-nested PCR with Nested Universal Primer A. TCRdb passed the 5' RACE reads through MiXCR, listing each CDR3 protein once. Among 9,500 to 15,000 distinct CDR3 sequences listed, approximately 50% were seen once. CDR3 length: 11 residues. Trimming took off 6 bases at V and 5 bases at J, with 8 bases between the two ends. Per the germline V gene, CDR1 is DFQATT and CDR2 is SNEGSKA (reference sequence). Findings and limits, study-wide: In terms of TCR gene usage, tumor memory CD4+ T cells clustered together with blood and lymph node memory CD4+ cells, as well as with lymph node naive CD4+ cells. Tumor-infiltrating Treg TCR alpha and beta sequences overlapped most with tumor naive CD4+ T cells, then blood naive.

V is TRBV20-1 and J is TRBJ2-1; D is perhaps TRBD2 (6 bases). Sequencing input: tumor-infiltrating Tregs sorted from the breast tumor. The sequence derives from a female donor with breast cancer. CDR3: CSAQRDNEQFF. CDR3 coding DNA: TGCAGTGCCCAGCGGGACAATGAGCAGTTCTTC.